This is a list of T cell receptor beta chains from one sample in a study of T cells in localized non-small cell lung cancer. Assay used: immunoSEQ multiplex PCR; TCRdb lists only in-frame clones, some missing. The data contain 75,000 to 90,000 clones, 84% of them singletons. The source material was peripheral blood, sampled before any cancer treatment. These receptors originate from a man between 40 and 70 years old with stage I lung adenocarcinoma. Both conserved end residues are part of each CDR3. The D gene is left open where the match is weak. The listing skips clone size in some rows; elsewhere it reads once, few, many or a size class.

len	v_gene	abundance	d_gene	j_gene	CDR3nt	CDR3aa
14	TRBV7-6	-	-	TRBJ2-3	TGTGCCAGCAGCTTAAGACCCCGAACAGATACGCAGTATTTT	CASSLRPRTDTQYF
13	TRBV10-2	few	-	TRBJ1-3	TGCGCCAGCAGTGACAGGGGTGGAAACACCATATATTTT	CASSDRGGNTIYF
16	TRBV7-9	-	TRBD2	TRBJ2-2	TGTGCCAGCAGCCCAATGACTAGCGGGGGCACCGGGGAGCTGTTTTTT	CASSPMTSGGTGELFF
12	TRBV6-5	-	-	TRBJ1-1	TGTGCCAGCAGCCGGGTCCCGGGTGAAGCTTTCTTT	CASSRVPGEAFF
15	TRBV25-1	-	-	TRBJ1-1	TGTGCCAGCAGTGAATATGGGGGGGCTGGGGTTGAAGCTTTCTTT	CASSEYGGAGVEAFF
14	TRBV4-2	-	-	TRBJ1-1	TGTGCCAGCAGCTGGAGGCCGTCAAACACTGAAGCTTTCTTT	CASSWRPSNTEAFF
13	TRBV29-1	-	TRBD2	TRBJ2-7	TGCAGCGTCATTCTAGCGGGGTCCTACGAGCAGTACTTC	CSVILAGSYEQYF
15	TRBV18	once	-	TRBJ2-2	TGTGCCAGCTCACCAGGGGGGTCACGAGGCGGGGAGCTGTTTTTT	CASSPGGSRGGELFF
18	TRBV27	-	TRBD2	TRBJ2-7	TGTGCCAGCAGACCTAGTAGAGCAGGCTCGGGAGGGAACTACGAGCAGTACTTC	CASRPSRAGSGGNYEQYF
16	TRBV25-1	once	TRBD1	TRBJ1-2	TGTGCCAGCAGTGAAGGTCCCCTAACAGGGGCGGACGGCTACACCTTC	CASSEGPLTGADGYTF
14	TRBV5-6	-	-	TRBJ2-7	TGTGCCAGCAGCTTGGAATTGTCAGGGACCGAGCAGTACTTC	CASSLELSGTEQYF
19	TRBV7-8	-	-	TRBJ1-6	TGTGCCAGCAGCTCAGTCCCACGGGGCAGGACAGTCTATAATTCACCCCTCCACTTT	CASSSVPRGRTVYNSPLHF
17	TRBV5-1	-	-	TRBJ2-5	TGCGCCAGCAGCCCCGGGACACTGAGAAGGGTAGGAGAGACCCAGTACTTC	CASSPGTLRRVGETQYF
15	TRBV9	once	-	TRBJ2-1	TGTGCCAGCAGCGCCCGAACAGGGCAGTTTGATGAGCAGTTCTTC	CASSARTGQFDEQFF
14	TRBV7-3	-	-	TRBJ2-2	TGTGCCAGCAGCTTATCTCCCCCGACCGGGGAGCTGTTTTTT	CASSLSPPTGELFF
15	TRBV4-3	-	TRBD1	TRBJ2-1	TGCGCCAGCAGCCACAGACAGGGGTCCTACAATGAGCAGTTCTTC	CASSHRQGSYNEQFF
13	TRBV7-9	few	-	TRBJ2-7	TGTGCCAGCCACCCAACAGGGACCGACGAGCAGTACTTC	CASHPTGTDEQYF
13	TRBV28	-	-	TRBJ1-2	TGTGCCAGCAGAACGGGACGCTTCTATGGCTACACCTTC	CASRTGRFYGYTF
16	TRBV28	-	-	TRBJ1-5	TGTGCCAGCAGCCCTGCCGGGGCGCAATTAAATCAGCCCCAGCATTTT	CASSPAGAQLNQPQHF
14	TRBV7-8	-	TRBD2	TRBJ2-3	TGTGCCAGCAGCTTAGTGCGGGGGACGGATACGCAGTATTTT	CASSLVRGTDTQYF
15	TRBV6-5	-	TRBD1	TRBJ2-7	TGTGCCAGCAGTTACGAGGACAGGGGGTTTCGCGAGCAGTACTTC	CASSYEDRGFREQYF
13	TRBV7-7	-	TRBD1	TRBJ2-1	TGTGCTAGCAGCGGACAGGGTGGAAGTGAGCAGTTCTTC	CASSGQGGSEQFF
14	TRBV11-2	once	TRBD1	TRBJ2-7	TGTGCCAGCAGCCCCCGGGACAGGGGGCTCGAGCAGTACTTC	CASSPRDRGLEQYF
13	TRBV28	-	-	TRBJ1-4	TGTGCCAGCGTCGGGGACATGAGGGAAAAACTGTTTTTT	CASVGDMREKLFF
14	TRBV2	once	-	TRBJ1-4	TGTGCCAGCAGTGGGCCAGGGTTGTCGGAAAAACTGTTTTTT	CASSGPGLSEKLFF
14	TRBV6-1	-	-	TRBJ2-2	TGTGCCAGCAGTGAAGGGCACGACGGCGGGGAGCTGTTTTTT	CASSEGHDGGELFF
13	TRBV28	-	-	TRBJ2-7	TGTGCCAGCAGTTCGATGGATCGGGCCTCACAGTACTTC	CASSSMDRASQYF
13	TRBV9	-	TRBD1	TRBJ1-2	TGTGCCAGCAGTCTAGACAGGGGAGGTGGCTACACCTTC	CASSLDRGGGYTF
16	TRBV2	-	TRBD1	TRBJ1-3	TGTGCCAGCAGGGTAGACAGGGTCGTGTCTGGAAACACCATATATTTT	CASRVDRVVSGNTIYF
13	TRBV7-3	-	-	TRBJ2-5	TGTGCCAGCAGCCCGGGGAGTCGAGAGACCCAGTACTTC	CASSPGSRETQYF
16	TRBV11-2	-	-	TRBJ2-4	TGTGCCAGCAGCCCCGGCGGCTCGGTGGCCAAAAACATTCAGTACTTC	CASSPGGSVAKNIQYF
16	TRBV25-1	-	-	TRBJ2-1	TGTGCCAGCAGTGGTAGTGAGGGGAAGGGGTACAATGAGCAGTTCTTC	CASSGSEGKGYNEQFF
15	TRBV5-1	-	TRBD1	TRBJ2-5	TGCGCCAGCAGCTCGACAGGGGGCTGGGGAGAGACCCAGTACTTC	CASSSTGGWGETQYF
16	TRBV7-9	-	TRBD1	TRBJ2-1	TGTGCCAGCAGCTTAAGCCGAGGACAGGGGGGCGATGAGCAGTTCTTC	CASSLSRGQGGDEQFF
13	TRBV30	-	-	TRBJ1-5	TGTGCCTGGGTCGGACATCCAGGTCAGCCCCAGCATTTT	CAWVGHPGQPQHF
14	TRBV29-1	once	-	TRBJ1-2	TGCAGCGTTGTTGGGCAGCTGACGAACTATGGCTACACCTTC	CSVVGQLTNYGYTF
15	TRBV18	-	-	TRBJ2-1	TGTGCCAGCTCACCACCCAAGGGGACCCAGAATGAGCAGTTCTTC	CASSPPKGTQNEQFF